Sequencing of this T cell receptor (beta chain) was carried out in a study of T cell repertoires in cytomegalovirus infection. TCRdb itself ran the reads through MiXCR, one entry per CDR3 protein. Here the sample spans fewer than 250,000 distinct CDR3 sequences, approximately 13% being singletons. Study results and caveats: Clonotypes of TCR beta that were HLA-C-restricted and CMV-specific dominated the ex vivo response.

Germline V gene data show CDR1 as SQVTM and CDR2 as ANQGSEA. The V end was cut by 1 base, the J end by 3 bases, with 6 bases between. This CDR3 has 12 amino acids. As regards this clonotype: Its antigen is undetermined.

Sequences were obtained from PBMCs. The TCR originated in a human donor in good health (CMV status not recorded). Some clones in this sample may be carry-over from other donors' samples. The genes are TRBV29-1 and TRBJ1-1; D may be TRBD1 (5 bases). CDR3 amino acids: CSVEGGDTEAFF. CDR3 sequence (DNA): TGCAGCGTTGAAGGAGGGGACACTGAAGCTTTCTTT.